The clone carrying this T cell receptor (beta chain) was recorded at least ten times. This entry comes from a study of T cells in Graves' hyperthyroidism and ophthalmopathy. The V gene lost 5 bases and the J gene lost 5 bases, with 9 bases spanning the gap. This CDR3 has 12 residues. Germline V CDR1 and CDR2: MNHNS, SASEGT. Researchers amplified the TCR beta CDR3 regions from RNA transcripts. TCR CDR3 underwent first-round RT-PCR with the HTBI primer set. Via MiXCR, TCRdb re-called the multiplex PCR reads, giving one row per CDR3 protein. The table lists 550,000 to 700,000 distinct CDR3 sequences, roughly 15% of them singletons, with around 4% in the top ten. Diagnoses rested on clinical symptoms, serum thyroxine and TRAb, thyroid ultrasound and orbital computed tomography. Extraction of PBMCs used 7.5 to 10 ml of fresh peripheral blood.

The sequenced sample was blood. V gene TRBV6-1 combines with J gene TRBJ2-5; D ambiguous. This clonotype was sampled from a woman between 35 and 50 years old with Graves' ophthalmopathy. This CDR3 is CASSFVGETQYF. CDR3 in DNA: TGTGCCAGCAGTTTCGTGGGGGAGACCCAGTACTTC.